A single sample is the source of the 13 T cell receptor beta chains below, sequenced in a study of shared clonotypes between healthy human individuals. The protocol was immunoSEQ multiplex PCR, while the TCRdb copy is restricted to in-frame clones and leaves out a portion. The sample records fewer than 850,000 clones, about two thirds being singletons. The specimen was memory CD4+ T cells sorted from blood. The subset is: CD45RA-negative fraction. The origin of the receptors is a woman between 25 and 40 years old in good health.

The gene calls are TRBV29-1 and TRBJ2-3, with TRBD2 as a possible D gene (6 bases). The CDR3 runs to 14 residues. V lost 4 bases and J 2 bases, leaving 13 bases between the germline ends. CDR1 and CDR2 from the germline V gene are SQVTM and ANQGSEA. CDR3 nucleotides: TGCAGCGTTGTCACTAGCAGCCTCACAGATACGCAGTATTTT. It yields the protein CSVVTSSLTDTQYF.

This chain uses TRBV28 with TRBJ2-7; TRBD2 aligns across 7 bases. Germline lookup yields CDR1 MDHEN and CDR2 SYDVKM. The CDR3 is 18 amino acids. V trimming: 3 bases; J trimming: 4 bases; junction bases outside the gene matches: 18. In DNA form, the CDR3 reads TGTGCCAGCAGTTTCGTATCAGGGTTTGGCGGGAGCGGGTACGAGCAGTACTTC. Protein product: CASSFVSGFGGSGYEQYF.

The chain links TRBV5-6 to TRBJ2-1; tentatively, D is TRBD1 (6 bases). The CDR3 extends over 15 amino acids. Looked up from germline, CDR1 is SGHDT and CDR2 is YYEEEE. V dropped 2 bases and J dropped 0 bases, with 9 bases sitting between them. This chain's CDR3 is CASSFLQGSYNEQFF. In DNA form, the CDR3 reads TGTGCCAGCAGCTTCTTACAGGGCTCCTACAATGAGCAGTTCTTC.

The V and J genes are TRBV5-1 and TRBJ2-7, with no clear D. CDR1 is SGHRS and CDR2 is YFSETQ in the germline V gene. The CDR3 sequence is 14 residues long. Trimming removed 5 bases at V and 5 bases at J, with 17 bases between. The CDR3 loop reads CASSILHIQDEQYF. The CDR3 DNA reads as TGCGCCAGCAGTATCCTACATATCCAGGACGAGCAGTACTTC.

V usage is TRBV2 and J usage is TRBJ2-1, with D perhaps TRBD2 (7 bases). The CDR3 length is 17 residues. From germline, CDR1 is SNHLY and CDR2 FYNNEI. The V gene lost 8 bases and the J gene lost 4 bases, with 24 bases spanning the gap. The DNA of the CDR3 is TGTGCCAGCTACGTGCTCGGCAGGGGAGGGGGTTACAATGAGCAGTTCTTC. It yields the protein CASYVLGRGGGYNEQFF.

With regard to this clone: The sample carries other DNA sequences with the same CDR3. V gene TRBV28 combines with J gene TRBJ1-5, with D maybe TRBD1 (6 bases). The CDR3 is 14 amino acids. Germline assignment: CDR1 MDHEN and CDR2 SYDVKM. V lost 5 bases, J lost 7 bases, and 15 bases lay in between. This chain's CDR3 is CASSPIQGRQPQHF. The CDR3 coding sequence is TGTGCCAGCAGTCCTATACAGGGAAGGCAGCCCCAGCATTTT.

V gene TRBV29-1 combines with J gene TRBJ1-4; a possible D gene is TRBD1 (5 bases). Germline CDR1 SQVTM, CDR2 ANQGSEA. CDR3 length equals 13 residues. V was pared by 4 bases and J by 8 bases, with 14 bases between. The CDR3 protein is CSVVDTIGEKLFF. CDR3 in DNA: TGCAGCGTTGTGGACACCATAGGGGAAAAACTGTTTTTT.

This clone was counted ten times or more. The CDR3 DNA reads TGTGCCAGCAGTTTTATAACGGGAAACTATGGCTACACCTTC. Translation gives CASSFITGNYGYTF. The V gene is TRBV28, the J gene TRBJ1-2; D remains ambiguous. Germline CDR1 is MDHEN and CDR2 is SYDVKM. Trimming removed 3 bases at V and 2 bases at J, with 10 bases between. The CDR3 spans 14 residues.

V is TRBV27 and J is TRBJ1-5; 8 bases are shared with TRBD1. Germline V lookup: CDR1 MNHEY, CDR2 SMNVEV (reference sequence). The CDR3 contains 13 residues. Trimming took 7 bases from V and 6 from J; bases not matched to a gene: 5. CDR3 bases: TGTGCCAGCACCTCAGGGACAGGTCAGCCCCAGCATTTT. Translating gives CASTSGTGQPQHF.

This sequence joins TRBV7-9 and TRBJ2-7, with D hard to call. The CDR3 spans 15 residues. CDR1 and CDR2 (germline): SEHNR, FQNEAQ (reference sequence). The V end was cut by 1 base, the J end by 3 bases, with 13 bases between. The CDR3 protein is CASSLVEFRSYEQYF. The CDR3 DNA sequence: TGTGCCAGCAGCTTAGTGGAGTTTCGGAGCTACGAGCAGTACTTC.

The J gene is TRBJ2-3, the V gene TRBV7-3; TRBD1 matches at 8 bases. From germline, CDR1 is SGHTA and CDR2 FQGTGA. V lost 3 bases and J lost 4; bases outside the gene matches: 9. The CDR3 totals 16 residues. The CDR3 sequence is CASSLSGGNGADTQYF. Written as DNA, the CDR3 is TGTGCCAGCAGCTTGTCAGGGGGCAACGGAGCAGATACGCAGTATTTT.

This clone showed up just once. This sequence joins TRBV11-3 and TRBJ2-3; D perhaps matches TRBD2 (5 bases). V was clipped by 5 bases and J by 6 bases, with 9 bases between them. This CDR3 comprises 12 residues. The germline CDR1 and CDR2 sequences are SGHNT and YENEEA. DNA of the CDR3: TGTGCCAGCAGCCGGGGAGTCGATACGCAGTATTTT. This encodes CASSRGVDTQYF.

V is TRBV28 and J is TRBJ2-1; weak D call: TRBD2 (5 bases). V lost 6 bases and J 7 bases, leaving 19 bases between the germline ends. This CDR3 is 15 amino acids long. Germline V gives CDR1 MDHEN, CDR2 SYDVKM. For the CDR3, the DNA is TGTGCCAGCAGGGTGTGGCTAGCCGGCCATAATGAGCAGTTCTTC. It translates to CASRVWLAGHNEQFF.